A selection of T cell receptor beta chains follows, all from one sample in a study of cytomegalovirus exposure and HLA in healthy donors. The table came from immunoSEQ multiplex PCR; TCRdb's copy has only in-frame clones and leaves some out. Here the sample spans around 150,000 clones, 78% being singletons. The source material was PBMCs. All receptors derive from a woman between 40 and 55 years old in good health and CMV-seronegative. CDR3s include the opening cysteine and the closing phenylalanine or tryptophan. The D gene is left open where the match is weak. The size field is filled for only some rows; it gives once, few, many or a size class.

clone_size j_call v_call d_call cdr3_aa cdr3_nt
few TRBJ1-2 TRBV6-6 NA CASSRDTGNYGYTF TGTGCCAGCAGTAGGGACACCGGTAACTATGGCTACACCTTC
NA TRBJ1-6 TRBV5-1 NA CASSMGSGGDSPLHF TGCGCCAGCAGCATGGGGTCAGGCGGGGATTCACCCCTCCACTTT
NA TRBJ2-1 TRBV5-6 NA CASSWGWGSEQFF TGTGCCAGCAGCTGGGGCTGGGGCAGCGAGCAGTTCTTC
NA TRBJ1-1 TRBV28 NA CASSLGRGLNPRNTEAFF TGTGCCAGCAGTTTAGGGAGGGGTCTCAACCCACGGAACACTGAAGCTTTCTTT
NA TRBJ1-2 TRBV5-5 NA CASTQTSNYGYTF TGTGCCAGCACCCAGACATCTAACTATGGCTACACCTTC
NA TRBJ2-7 TRBV7-9 TRBD2 CASSLTGGRTYYEQYF TGTGCCAGCAGCTTAACGGGAGGTCGGACTTACTACGAGCAGTACTTC
NA TRBJ2-7 TRBV13 NA CASSWRGPTRYEQYF TGTGCCAGCAGCTGGAGGGGACCCACGAGGTACGAGCAGTACTTC
NA TRBJ1-5 TRBV6-1 TRBD1 CASNVQGDNQPQHF TGTGCCAGCAACGTCCAGGGGGACAATCAGCCCCAGCATTTT
NA TRBJ1-1 TRBV19 TRBD1 CASSIHRGAGNTEAFF TGTGCCAGTAGTATTCACAGGGGAGCGGGTAACACTGAAGCTTTCTTT
NA TRBJ2-1 TRBV7-9 TRBD1 CSSSLGGDREGNEQFF TGTTCCAGCAGCTTAGGGGGGGACAGGGAGGGAAATGAGCAGTTCTTC
NA TRBJ2-7 TRBV7-6 TRBD1 CASSLNPLGQGSYEQYF TGTGCCAGCAGCTTAAATCCCCTGGGACAGGGCTCCTACGAGCAGTACTTC
few TRBJ1-5 TRBV7-9 TRBD1 CASSQGAGGSQPQHF TGTGCCAGCAGCCAGGGGGCAGGGGGATCACAGCCCCAGCATTTT